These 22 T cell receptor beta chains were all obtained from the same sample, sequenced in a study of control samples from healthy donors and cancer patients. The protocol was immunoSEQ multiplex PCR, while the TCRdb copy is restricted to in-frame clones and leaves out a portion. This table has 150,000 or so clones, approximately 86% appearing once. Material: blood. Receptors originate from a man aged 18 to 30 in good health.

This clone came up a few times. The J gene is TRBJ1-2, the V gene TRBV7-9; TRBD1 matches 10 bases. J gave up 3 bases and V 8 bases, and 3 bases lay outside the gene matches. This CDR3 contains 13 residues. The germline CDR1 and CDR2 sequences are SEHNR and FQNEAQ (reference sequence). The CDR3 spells CASPGTGDYGYTF. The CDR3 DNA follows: TGTGCCAGCCCCGGGACAGGGGACTATGGCTACACCTTC.

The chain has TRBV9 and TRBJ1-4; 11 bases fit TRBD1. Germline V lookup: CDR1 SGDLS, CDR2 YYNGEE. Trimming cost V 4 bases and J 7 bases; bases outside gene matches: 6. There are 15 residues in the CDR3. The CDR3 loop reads CASSQGGTGGEKLFF. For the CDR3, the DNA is TGTGCCAGCAGCCAAGGGGGGACAGGGGGTGAAAAACTGTTTTTT.

CDR3 protein: CASSSGPYGNQPQHF. CDR3 DNA: TGTGCCAGCAGCTCCGGTCCCTACGGCAATCAGCCCCAGCATTTT. This chain joins TRBV5-6 and TRBJ1-5; D is uncertain. Germline CDR1 is SGHDT and CDR2 is YYEEEE. Trimming took 3 bases from V and 2 from J, leaving 12 bases between them. The CDR3 contains 15 residues. The complete variable domain, with remaining parts taken from reference TRBV5-6 and TRBJ1-5, reads DAGVTQSPTHLIKTRGQQVTLRCSPKSGHDTVSWYQQALGQGPQFIFQYYEEEERQRGNFPDRFSGHQFPNYSSELNVNALLLGDSALYLCASSSGPYGNQPQHFGDGTRLSIL.

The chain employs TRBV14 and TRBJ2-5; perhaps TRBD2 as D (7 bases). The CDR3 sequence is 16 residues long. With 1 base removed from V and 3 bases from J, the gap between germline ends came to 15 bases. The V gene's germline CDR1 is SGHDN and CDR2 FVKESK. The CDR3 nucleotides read TGTGCCAGCAGCCAAGCTACAGGGAGGGCGGAAGAGACCCAGTACTTC. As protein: CASSQATGRAEETQYF. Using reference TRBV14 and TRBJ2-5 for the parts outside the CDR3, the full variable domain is EAGVTQFPSHSVIEKGQTVTLRCDPISGHDNLYWYRRVMGKEIKFLLHFVKESKQDESGMPNNRFLAERTGGTYSTLKVQPAELEDSGVYFCASSQATGRAEETQYFGPGTRLLVL.

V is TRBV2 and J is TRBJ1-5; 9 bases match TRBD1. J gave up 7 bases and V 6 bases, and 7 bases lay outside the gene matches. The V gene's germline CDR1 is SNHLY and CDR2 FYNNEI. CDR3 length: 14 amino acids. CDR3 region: CASSEQGARQPQHF. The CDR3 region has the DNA TGTGCCAGCAGCGAACAGGGGGCCCGGCAGCCCCAGCATTTT.

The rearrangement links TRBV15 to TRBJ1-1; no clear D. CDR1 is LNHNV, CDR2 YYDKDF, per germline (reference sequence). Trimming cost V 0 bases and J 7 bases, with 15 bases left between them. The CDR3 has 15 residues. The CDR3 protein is CATSRDFRQVDEAFF. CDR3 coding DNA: TGTGCCACCAGCAGAGATTTCCGGCAGGTAGATGAAGCTTTCTTT. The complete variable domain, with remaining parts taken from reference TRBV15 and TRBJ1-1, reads DAMVIQNPRYQVTQFGKPVTLSCSQTLNHNVMYWYQQKSSQAPKLLFHYYDKDFNNEADTPDNFQSRRPNTSFCFLDIRSPGLGDTAMYLCATSRDFRQVDEAFFGQGTRLTVV.

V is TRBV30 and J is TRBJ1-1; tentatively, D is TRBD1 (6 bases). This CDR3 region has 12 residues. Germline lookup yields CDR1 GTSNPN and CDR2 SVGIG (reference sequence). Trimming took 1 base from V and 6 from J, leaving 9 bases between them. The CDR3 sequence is CAWSDGTPEAFF. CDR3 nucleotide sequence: TGTGCCTGGAGTGACGGGACACCTGAAGCTTTCTTT.

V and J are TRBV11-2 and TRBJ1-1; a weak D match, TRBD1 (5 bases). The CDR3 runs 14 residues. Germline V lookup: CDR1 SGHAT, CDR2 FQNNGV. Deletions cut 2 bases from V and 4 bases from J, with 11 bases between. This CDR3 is CASSLQGDGTEAFF. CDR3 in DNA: TGTGCCAGCAGCTTACAGGGAGATGGCACTGAAGCTTTCTTT.

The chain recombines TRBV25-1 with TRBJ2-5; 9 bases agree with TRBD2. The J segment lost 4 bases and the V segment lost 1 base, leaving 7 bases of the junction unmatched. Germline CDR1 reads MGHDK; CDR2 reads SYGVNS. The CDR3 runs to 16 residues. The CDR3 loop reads CASSESLTSGPETQYF. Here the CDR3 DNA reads TGTGCCAGCAGTGAATCGCTAACTAGCGGGCCAGAGACCCAGTACTTC.

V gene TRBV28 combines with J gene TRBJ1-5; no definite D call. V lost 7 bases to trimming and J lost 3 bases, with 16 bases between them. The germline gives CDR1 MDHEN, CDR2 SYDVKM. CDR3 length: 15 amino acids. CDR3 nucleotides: TGTGCCAGCATCCCCGGCAGGAGACCCAATCAGCCCCAGCATTTT. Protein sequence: CASIPGRRPNQPQHF.

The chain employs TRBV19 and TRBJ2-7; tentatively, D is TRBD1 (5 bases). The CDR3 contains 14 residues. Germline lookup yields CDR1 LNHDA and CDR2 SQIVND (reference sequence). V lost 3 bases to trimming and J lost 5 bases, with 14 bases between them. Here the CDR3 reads CASSIGQGIHEQYF. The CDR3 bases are TGTGCCAGTAGTATCGGGCAGGGCATCCACGAGCAGTACTTC.

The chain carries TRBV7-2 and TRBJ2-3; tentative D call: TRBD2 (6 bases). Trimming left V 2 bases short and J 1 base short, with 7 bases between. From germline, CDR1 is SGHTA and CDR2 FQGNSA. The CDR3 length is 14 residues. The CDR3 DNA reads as TGTGCCAGCAGCTTATCGGGGGGCACAGATACGCAGTATTTT. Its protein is CASSLSGGTDTQYF.

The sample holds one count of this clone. For the CDR3, the DNA is TGTGCCACCACCCCGACCAGGGCGGGGTATGGCTACACCTTC. Translating gives CATTPTRAGYGYTF. The chain uses TRBV15 and TRBJ1-2; tentative D call: TRBD1 (5 bases). Germline V lookup: CDR1 LNHNV, CDR2 YYDKDF (reference sequence). This CDR3 spans 14 amino acids. The V and J ends lost 7 bases and 5 bases respectively, with 17 bases between them.

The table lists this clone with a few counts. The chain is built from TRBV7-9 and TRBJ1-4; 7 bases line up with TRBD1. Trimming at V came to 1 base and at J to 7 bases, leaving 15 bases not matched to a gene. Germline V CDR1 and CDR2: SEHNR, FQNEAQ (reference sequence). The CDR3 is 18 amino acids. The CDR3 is CASSLEVGGQGDAEKLFF. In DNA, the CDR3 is TGTGCCAGCAGCTTAGAGGTGGGAGGCCAGGGGGATGCTGAAAAACTGTTTTTT.

The CDR3 reads CSVGTHPNQPQHF. The CDR3 nucleotides read TGCAGCGTCGGGACACACCCCAATCAGCCCCAGCATTTT. The V and J genes are TRBV29-1 and TRBJ1-5, with D tentatively TRBD1 (6 bases). Per the germline V gene, CDR1 is SQVTM and CDR2 is ANQGSEA. V was shortened by 6 bases and J by 3 bases, with 12 bases between the two germline ends. The CDR3 totals 13 residues. Full variable domain (rest looked up from reference TRBV29-1 and TRBJ1-5): SAVISQKPSRDICQRGTSLTIQCQVDSQVTMMFWYRQQPGQSLTLIATANQGSEATYESGFVIDKFPISRPNLTFSTLTVSNMSPEDSSIYLCSVGTHPNQPQHFGDGTRLSIL.

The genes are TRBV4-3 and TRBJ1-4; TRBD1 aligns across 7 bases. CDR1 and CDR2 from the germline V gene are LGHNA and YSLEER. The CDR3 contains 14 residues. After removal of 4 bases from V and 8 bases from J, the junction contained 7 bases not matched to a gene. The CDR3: CASSREGAGEKLFF. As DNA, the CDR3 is TGCGCCAGCAGCCGTGAGGGGGCTGGGGAAAAACTGTTTTTT.

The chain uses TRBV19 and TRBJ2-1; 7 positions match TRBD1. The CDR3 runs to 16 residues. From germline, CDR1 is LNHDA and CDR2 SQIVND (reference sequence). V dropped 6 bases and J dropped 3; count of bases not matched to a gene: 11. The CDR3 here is CASSPLEGANYNEQFF. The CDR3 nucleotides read TGTGCCAGTAGCCCCTTAGAGGGGGCCAACTACAATGAGCAGTTCTTC.

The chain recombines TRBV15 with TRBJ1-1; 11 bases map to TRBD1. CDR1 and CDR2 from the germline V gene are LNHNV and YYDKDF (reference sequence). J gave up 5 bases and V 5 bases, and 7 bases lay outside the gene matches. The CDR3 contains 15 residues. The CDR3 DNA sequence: TGTGCCACCAGCGCCGGGACAGGGGGTAAGACTGAAGCTTTCTTT. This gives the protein CATSAGTGGKTEAFF.

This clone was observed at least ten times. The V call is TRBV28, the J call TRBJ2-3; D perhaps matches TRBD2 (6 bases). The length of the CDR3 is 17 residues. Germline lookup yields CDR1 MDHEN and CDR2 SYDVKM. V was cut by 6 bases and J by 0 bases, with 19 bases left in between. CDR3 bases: TGTGCCAGCAGGGGGCCCCTGGGGCGGGGTAGCACAGATACGCAGTATTTT. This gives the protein CASRGPLGRGSTDTQYF.

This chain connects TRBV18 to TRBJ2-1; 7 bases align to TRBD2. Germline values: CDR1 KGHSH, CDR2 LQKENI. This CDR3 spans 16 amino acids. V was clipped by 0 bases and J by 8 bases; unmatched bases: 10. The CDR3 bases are TGTGCCAGCTCACCACCGGTGCGCGGGGGACTTTATGAGCAGTTCTTC. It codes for CASSPPVRGGLYEQFF.

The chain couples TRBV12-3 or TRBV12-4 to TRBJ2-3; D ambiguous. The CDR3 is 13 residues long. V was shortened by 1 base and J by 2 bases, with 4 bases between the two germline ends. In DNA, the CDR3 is TGTGCCAGCAGTTTAGGCCACACAGATACGCAGTATTTT. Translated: CASSLGHTDTQYF.

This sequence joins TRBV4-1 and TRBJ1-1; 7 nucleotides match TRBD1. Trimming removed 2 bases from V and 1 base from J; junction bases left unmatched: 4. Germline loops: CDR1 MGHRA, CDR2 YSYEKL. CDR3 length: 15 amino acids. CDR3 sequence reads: CASSQHTGENTEAFF. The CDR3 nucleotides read TGCGCCAGCAGCCAACATACAGGGGAGAACACTGAAGCTTTCTTT.